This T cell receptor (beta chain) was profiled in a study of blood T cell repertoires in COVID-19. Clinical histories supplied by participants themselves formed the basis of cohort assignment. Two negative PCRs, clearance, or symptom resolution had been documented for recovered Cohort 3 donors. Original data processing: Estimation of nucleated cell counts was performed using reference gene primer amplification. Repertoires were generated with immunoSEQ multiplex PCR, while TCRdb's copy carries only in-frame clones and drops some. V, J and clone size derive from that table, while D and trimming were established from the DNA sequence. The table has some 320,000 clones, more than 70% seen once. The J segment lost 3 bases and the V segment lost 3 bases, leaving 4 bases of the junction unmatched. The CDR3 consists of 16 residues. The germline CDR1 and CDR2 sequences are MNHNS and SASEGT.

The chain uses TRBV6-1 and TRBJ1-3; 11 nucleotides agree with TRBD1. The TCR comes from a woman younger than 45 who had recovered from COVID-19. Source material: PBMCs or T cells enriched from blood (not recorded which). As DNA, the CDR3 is TGTGCCAGCAGTGACCGGACAGGGGGCTTTGGAAACACCATATATTTT. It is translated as CASSDRTGGFGNTIYF.